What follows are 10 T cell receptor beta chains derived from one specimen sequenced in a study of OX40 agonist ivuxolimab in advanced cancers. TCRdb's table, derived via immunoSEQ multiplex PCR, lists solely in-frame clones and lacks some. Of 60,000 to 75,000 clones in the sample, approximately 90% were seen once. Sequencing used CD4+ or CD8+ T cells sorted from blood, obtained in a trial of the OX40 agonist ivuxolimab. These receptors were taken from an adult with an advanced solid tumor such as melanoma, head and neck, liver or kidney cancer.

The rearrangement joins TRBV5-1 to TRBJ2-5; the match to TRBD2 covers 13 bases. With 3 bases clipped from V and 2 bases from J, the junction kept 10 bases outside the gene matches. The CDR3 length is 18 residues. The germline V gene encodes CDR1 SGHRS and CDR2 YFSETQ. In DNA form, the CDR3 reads TGCGCCAGCAGCTATGGGACTAGCGGGAAGGCAAATCAAGAGACCCAGTACTTC. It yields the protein CASSYGTSGKANQETQYF.

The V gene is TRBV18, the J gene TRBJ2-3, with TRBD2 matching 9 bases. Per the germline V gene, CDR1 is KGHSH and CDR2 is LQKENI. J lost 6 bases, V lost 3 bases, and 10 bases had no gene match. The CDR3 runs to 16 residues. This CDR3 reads CASSPSSGAPGDTQYF. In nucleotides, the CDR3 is TGTGCCAGCTCACCCTCTAGCGGGGCTCCCGGGGATACGCAGTATTTT. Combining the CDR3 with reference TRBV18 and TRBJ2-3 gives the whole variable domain NAGVMQNPRHLVRRRGQEARLRCSPMKGHSHVYWYRQLPEEGLKFMVYLQKENIIDESGMPKERFSAEFPKEGPSILRIQQVVRGDSAAYFCASSPSSGAPGDTQYFGPGTRLTVL.

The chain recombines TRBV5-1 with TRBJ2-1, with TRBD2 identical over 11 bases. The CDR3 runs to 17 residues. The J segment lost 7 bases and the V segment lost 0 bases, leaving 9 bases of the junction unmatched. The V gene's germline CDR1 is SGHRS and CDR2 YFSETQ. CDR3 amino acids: CASSLDVASGRRNEQFF. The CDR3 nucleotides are TGCGCCAGCAGCTTGGACGTTGCTAGCGGGAGGAGAAATGAGCAGTTCTTC.

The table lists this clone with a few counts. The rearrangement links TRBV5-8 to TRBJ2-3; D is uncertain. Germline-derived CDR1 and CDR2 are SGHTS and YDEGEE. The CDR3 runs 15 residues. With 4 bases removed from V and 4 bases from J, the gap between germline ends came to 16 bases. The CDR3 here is CASSPGVAGSDTQYF. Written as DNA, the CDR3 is TGTGCCAGCAGCCCAGGTGTCGCCGGGTCAGATACGCAGTATTTT.

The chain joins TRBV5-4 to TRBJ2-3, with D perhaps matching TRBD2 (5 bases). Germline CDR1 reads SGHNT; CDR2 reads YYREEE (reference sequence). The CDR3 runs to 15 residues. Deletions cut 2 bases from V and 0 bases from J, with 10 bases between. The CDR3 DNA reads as TGTGCCAGCAGCTTCGCGGGCCAGAGCACAGATACGCAGTATTTT. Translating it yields CASSFAGQSTDTQYF.

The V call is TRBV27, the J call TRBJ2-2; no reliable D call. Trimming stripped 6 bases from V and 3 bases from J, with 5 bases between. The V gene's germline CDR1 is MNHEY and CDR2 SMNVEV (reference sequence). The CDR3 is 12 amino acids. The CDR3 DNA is TGTGCCAGCAGGTTCCACACCGGGGAGCTGTTTTTT. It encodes CASRFHTGELFF.

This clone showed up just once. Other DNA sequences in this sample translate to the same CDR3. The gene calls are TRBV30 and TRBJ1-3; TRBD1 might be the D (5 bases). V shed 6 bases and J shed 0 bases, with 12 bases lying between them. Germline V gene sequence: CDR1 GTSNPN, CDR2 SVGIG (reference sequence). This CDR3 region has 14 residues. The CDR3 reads CACPQGSSGNTIYF. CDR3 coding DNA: TGTGCCTGCCCTCAGGGTTCCTCTGGAAACACCATATATTTT.

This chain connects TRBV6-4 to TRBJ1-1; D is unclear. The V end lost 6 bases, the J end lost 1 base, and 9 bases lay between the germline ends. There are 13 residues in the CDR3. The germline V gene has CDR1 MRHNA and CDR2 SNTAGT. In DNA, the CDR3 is TGTGCCAGCAGCGTTACGGAGAACACTGAAGCTTTCTTT. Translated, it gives CASSVTENTEAFF.

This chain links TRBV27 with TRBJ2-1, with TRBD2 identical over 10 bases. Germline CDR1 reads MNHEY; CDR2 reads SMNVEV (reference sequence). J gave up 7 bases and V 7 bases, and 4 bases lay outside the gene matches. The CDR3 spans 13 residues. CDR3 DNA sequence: TGTGCCAGCATTTCTAGCGGGAGAAATGAGCAGTTCTTC. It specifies CASISSGRNEQFF.

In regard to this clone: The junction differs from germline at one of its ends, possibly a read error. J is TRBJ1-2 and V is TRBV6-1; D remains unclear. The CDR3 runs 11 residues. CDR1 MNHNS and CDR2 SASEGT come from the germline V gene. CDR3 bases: TGTGCCAGCAATTTGGACTATGGCTGCACCTTC. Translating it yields CASNLDYGCTF.